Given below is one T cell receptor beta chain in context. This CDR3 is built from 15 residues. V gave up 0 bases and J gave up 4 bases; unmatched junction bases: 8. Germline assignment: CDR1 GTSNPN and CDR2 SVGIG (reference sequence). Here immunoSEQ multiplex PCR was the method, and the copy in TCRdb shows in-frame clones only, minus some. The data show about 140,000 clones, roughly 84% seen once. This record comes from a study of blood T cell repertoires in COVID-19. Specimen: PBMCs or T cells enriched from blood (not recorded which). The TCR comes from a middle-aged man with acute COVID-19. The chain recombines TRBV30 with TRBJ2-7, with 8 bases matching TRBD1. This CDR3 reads CAWSVQGEEGYEQYF. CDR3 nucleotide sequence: TGTGCCTGGAGTGTACAGGGGGAAGAGGGGTACGAGCAGTACTTC.